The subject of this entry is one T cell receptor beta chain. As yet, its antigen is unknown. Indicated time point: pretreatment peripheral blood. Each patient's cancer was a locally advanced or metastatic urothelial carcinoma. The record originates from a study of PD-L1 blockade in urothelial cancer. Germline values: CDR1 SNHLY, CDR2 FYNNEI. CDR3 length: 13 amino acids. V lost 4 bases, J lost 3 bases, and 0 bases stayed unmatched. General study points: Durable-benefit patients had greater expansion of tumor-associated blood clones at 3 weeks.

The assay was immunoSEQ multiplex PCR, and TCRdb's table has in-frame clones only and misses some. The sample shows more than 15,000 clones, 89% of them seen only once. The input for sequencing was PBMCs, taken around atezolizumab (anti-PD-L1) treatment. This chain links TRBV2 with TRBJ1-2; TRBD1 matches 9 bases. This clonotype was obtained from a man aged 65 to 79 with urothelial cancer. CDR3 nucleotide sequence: TGTGCCAGCAGTGGACAGGGGGACTATGGCTACACCTTC. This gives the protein CASSGQGDYGYTF.